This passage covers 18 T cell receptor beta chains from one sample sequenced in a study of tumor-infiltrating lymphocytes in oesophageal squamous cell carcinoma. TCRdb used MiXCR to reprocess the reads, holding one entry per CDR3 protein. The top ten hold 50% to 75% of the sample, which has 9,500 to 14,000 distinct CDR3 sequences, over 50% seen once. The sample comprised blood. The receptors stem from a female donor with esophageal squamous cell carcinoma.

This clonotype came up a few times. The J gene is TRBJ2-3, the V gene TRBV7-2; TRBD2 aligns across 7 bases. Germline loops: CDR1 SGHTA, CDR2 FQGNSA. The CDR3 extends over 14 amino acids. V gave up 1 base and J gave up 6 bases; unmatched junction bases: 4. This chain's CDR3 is CASSLGGREDTQYF. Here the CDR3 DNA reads TGTGCCAGCAGCTTAGGAGGGAGGGAGGATACGCAGTATTTT.

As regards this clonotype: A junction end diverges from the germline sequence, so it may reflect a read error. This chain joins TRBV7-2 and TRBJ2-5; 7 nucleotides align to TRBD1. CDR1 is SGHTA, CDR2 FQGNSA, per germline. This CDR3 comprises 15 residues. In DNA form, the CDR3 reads TGTGCCAGCAACTCGATGACAGGGAGCAATTCACCCCTCCACTTC. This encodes CASNSMTGSNSPLHF.

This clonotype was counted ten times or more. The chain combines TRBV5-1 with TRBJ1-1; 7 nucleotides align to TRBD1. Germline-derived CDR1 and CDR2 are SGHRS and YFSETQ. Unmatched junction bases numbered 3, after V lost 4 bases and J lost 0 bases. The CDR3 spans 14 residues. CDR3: CASSPGGLNTEAFF. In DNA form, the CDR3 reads TGCGCCAGCAGCCCAGGGGGTTTGAACACTGAAGCTTTCTTT.

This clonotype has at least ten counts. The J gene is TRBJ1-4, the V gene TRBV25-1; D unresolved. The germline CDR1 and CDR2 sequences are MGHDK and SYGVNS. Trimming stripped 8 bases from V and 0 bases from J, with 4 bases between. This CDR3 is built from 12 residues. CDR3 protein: CASAATNEKLFF. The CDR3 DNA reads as TGTGCCAGCGCCGCAACTAATGAAAAACTGTTTTTT.

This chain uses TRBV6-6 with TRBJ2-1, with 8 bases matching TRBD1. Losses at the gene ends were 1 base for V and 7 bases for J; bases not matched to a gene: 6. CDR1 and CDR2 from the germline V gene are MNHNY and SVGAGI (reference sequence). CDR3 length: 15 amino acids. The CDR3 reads CASSYWRTGKNEQFF. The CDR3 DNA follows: TGTGCCAGCAGTTACTGGCGGACAGGGAAAAATGAGCAGTTCTTC.

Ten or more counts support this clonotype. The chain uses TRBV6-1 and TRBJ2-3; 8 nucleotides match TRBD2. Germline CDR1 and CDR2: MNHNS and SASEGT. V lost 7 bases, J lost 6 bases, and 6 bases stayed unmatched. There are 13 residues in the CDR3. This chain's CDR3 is CASTAGGMDTQYF. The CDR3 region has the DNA TGTGCCAGCACGGCGGGGGGCATGGATACGCAGTATTTT.

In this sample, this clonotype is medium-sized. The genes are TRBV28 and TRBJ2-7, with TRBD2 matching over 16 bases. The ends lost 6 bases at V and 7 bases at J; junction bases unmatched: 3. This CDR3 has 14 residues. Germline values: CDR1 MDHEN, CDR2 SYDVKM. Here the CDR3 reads CASRGLAGGREQYF. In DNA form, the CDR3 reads TGTGCCAGCAGGGGACTAGCGGGAGGGAGGGAGCAGTACTTC.

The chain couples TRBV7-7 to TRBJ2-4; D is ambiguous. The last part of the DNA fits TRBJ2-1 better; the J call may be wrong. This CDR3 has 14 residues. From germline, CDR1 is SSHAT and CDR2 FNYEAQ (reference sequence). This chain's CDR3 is CASSPKANGNEQFF. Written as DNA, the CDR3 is TGTGCCAGCAGCCCGAAGGCCAACGGAAATGAGCAGTTCTTC.

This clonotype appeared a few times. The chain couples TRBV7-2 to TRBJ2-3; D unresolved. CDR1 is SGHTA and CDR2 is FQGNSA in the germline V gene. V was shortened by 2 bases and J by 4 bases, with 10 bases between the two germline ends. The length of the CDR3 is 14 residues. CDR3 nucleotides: TGTGCCAGCAGCTTATTTTTCACGCCAGATACGCAGTATTTT. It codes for CASSLFFTPDTQYF.

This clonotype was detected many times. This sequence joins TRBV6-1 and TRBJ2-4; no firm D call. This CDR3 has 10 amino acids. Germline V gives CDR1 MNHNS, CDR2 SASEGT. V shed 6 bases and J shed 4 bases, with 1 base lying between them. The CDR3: CASRKNIQYF. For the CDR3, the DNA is TGTGCCAGCAGAAAAAACATTCAGTACTTC.

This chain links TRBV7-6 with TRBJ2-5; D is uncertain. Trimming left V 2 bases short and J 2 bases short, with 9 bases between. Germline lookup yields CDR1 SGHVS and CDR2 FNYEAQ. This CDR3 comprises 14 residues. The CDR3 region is CASSLSQAQETQYF. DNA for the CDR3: TGTGCCAGCAGCTTATCCCAGGCTCAAGAGACCCAGTACTTC.

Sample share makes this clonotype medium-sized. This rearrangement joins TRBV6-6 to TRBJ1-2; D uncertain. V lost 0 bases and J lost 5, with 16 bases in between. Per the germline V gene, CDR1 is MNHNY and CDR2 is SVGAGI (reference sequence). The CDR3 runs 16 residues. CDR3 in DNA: TGTGCCAGCAGTTACTCCCTCCAGGACGTACTATATGGCTACACCTTC. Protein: CASSYSLQDVLYGYTF.

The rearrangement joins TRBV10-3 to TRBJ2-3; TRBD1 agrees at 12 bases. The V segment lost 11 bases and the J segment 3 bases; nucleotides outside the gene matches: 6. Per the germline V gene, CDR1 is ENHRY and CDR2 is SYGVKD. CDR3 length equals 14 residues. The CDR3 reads CAVRDRGRTDTQYF. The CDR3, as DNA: TGTGCCGTTAGGGACAGGGGGCGTACAGATACGCAGTATTTT.

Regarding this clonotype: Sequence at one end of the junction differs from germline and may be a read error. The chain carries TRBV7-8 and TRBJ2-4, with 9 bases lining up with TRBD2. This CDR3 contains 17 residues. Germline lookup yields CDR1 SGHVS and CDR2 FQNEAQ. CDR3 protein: CASSPKAGGMGNSPLHF. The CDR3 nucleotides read TGTGCCAGCAGCCCCAAGGCGGGGGGGATGGGTAATTCACCCCTCCACTTC.

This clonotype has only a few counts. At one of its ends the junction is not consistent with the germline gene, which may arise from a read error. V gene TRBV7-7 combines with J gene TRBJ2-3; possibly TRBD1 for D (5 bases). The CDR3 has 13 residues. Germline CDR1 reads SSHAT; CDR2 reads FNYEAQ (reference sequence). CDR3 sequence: CASSASGTDTQYF. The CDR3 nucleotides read TGTGCTAGCAGCGCCTCAGGGACAGATACGCAGTATTTT.

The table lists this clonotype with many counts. The CDR3 coding sequence is TGTGCCAGCAGGGGACAGGGAGCTCTACGGGGAAACACCATATATTTT. This codes for CASRGQGALRGNTIYF. This chain connects TRBV4-2 to TRBJ1-3, with 9 bases matching TRBD1. Germline V gives CDR1 LGHNA, CDR2 YNFKEQ. V lost 6 bases to trimming and J lost 4 bases; unmatched junction nucleotides: 10. The CDR3 extends over 16 amino acids.

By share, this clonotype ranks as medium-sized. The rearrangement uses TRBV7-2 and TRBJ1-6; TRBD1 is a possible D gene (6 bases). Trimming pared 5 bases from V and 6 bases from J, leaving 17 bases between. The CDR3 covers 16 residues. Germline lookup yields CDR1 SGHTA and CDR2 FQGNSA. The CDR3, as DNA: TGTGCCAGCAGCCACAAGGGGGGCTCGATTAATTCACCCCTCCACTTT. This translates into CASSHKGGSINSPLHF. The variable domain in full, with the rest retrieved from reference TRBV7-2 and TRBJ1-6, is GAGVSQSPSNKVTEKGKDVELRCDPISGHTALYWYRQSLGQGLEFLIYFQGNSAPDKSGLPSDRFSAERTGGSVSTLTIQRTQQEDSAVYLCASSHKGGSINSPLHFGNGTRLTVT.

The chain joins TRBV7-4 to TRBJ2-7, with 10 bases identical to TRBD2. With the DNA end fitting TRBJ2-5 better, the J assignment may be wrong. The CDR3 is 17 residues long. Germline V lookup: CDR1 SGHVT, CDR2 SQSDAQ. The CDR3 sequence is CASSPLAGEVREETQYF. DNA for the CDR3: TGTGCCAGCAGCCCCCTAGCGGGAGAGGTCCGGGAAGAGACCCAGTACTTC.